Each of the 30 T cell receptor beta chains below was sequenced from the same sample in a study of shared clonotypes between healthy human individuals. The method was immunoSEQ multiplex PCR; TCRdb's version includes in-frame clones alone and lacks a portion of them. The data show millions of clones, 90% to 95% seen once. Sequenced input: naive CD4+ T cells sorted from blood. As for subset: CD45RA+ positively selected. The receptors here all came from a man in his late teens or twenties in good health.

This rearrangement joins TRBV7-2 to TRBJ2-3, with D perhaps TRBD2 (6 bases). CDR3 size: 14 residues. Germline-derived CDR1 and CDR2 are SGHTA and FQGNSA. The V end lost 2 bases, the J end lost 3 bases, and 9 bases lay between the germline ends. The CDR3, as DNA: TGTGCCAGCAGCTTATGGGGGGTAACAGATACGCAGTATTTT. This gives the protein CASSLWGVTDTQYF. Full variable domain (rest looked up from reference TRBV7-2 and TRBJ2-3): GAGVSQSPSNKVTEKGKDVELRCDPISGHTALYWYRQSLGQGLEFLIYFQGNSAPDKSGLPSDRFSAERTGGSVSTLTIQRTQQEDSAVYLCASSLWGVTDTQYFGPGTRLTVL.

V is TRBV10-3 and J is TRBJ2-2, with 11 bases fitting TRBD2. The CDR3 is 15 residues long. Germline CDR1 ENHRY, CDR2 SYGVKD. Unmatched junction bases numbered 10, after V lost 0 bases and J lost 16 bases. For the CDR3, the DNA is TGTGCCATCAGTGAGTCGCTGGCTAGCGGGGGGAATCAGTTTTTT. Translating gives CAISESLASGGNQFF.

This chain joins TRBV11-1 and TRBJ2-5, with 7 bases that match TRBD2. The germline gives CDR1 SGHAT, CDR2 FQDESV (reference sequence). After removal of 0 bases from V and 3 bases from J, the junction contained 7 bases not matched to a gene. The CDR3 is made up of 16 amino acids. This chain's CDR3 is CASSLAPGTIKETQYF. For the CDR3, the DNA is TGTGCCAGCAGCTTAGCACCCGGGACTATCAAAGAGACCCAGTACTTC. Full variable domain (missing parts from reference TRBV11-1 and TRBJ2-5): EAEVAQSPRYKITEKSQAVAFWCDPISGHATLYWYRQILGQGPELLVQFQDESVVDDSQLPKDRFSAERLKGVDSTLKIQPAELGDSAMYLCASSLAPGTIKETQYFGPGTRLLVL.

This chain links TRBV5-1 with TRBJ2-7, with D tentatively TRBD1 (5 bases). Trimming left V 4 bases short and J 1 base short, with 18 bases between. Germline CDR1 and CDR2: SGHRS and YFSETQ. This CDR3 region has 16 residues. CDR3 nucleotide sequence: TGCGCCAGCAGCAGATTGGACCGGACATATTCCTACGAGCAGTACTTC. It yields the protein CASSRLDRTYSYEQYF.

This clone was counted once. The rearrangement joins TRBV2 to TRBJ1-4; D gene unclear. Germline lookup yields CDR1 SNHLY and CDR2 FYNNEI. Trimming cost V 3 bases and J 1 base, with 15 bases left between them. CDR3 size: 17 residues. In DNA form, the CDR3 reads TGTGCCAGCAGTGACAGCGGCAGGTGGGAAACTAATGAAAAACTGTTTTTT. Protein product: CASSDSGRWETNEKLFF.

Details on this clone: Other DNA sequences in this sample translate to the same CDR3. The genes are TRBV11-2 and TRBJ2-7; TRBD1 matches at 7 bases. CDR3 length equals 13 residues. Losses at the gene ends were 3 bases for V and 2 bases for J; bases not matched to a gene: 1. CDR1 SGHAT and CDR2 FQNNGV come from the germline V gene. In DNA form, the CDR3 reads TGTGCCAGCAGCTTGGGACAGCCCTACGAGCAGTACTTC. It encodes CASSLGQPYEQYF.

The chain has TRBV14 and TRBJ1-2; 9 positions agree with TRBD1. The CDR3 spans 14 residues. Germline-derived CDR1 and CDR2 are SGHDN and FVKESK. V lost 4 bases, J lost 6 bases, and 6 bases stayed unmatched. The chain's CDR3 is CASSPAWTGDGYTF. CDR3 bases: TGTGCCAGCAGCCCCGCCTGGACAGGGGATGGCTACACCTTC.

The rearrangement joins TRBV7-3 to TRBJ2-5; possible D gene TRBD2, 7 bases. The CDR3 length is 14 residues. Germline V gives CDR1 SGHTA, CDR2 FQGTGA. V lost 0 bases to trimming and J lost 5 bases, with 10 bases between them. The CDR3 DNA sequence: TGTGCCAGCAGCTTAACCGGGGGGCCGGAGACCCAGTACTTC. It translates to CASSLTGGPETQYF.

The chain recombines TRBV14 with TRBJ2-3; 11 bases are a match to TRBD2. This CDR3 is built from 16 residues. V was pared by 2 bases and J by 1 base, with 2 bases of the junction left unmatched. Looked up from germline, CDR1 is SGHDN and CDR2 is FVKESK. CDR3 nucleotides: TGTGCCAGCAGCCAATTGACTAGCGGGGGCACAGATACGCAGTATTTT. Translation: CASSQLTSGGTDTQYF.

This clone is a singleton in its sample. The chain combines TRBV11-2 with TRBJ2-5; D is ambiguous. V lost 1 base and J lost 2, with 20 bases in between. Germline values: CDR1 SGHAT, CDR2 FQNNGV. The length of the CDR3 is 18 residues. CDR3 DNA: TGTGCCAGCAGCTTAGGGAGTGTTAGGCTAAACCTACAAGAGACCCAGTACTTC. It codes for CASSLGSVRLNLQETQYF.

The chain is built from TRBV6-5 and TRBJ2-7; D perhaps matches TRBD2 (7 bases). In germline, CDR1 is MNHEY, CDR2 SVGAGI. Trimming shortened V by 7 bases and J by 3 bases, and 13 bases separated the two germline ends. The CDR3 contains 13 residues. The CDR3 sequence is CASTGGLYYEQYF. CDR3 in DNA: TGTGCCAGCACCGGGGGGCTTTACTACGAGCAGTACTTC.

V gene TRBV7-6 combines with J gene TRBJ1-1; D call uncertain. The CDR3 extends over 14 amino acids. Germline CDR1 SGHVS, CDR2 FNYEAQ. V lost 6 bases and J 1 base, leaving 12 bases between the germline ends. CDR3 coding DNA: TGTGCCAGCAGGCCAGGCCCCGGGAACACTGAAGCTTTCTTT. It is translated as CASRPGPGNTEAFF.

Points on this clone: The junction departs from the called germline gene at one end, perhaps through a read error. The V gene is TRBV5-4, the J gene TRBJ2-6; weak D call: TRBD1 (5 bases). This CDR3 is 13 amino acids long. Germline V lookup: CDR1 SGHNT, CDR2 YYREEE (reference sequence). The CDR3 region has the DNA TGTGCCAGCAGCTTGCAGGGTGTCGAATCTTCGCCTTTC. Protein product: CASSLQGVESSPF.

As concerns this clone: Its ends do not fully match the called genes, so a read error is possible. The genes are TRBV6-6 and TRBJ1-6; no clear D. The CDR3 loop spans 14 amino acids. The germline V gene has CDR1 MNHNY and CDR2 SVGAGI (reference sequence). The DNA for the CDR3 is TGTGCCGGCAGTTACTCTCAAGAGAATTCACCCCTCCACTTT. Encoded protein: CAGSYSQENSPLHF.

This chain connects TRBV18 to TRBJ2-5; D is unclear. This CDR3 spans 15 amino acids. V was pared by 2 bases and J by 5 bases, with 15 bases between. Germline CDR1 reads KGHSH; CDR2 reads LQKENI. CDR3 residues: CASSPLFTFGETQYF. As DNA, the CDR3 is TGTGCCAGCTCACCATTATTCACTTTCGGGGAGACCCAGTACTTC. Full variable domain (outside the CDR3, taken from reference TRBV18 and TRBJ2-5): NAGVMQNPRHLVRRRGQEARLRCSPMKGHSHVYWYRQLPEEGLKFMVYLQKENIIDESGMPKERFSAEFPKEGPSILRIQQVVRGDSAAYFCASSPLFTFGETQYFGPGTRLLVL.

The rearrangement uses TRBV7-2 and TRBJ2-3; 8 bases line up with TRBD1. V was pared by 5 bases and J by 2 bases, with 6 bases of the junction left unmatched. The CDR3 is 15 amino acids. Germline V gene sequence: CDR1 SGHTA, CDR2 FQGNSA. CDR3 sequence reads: CASSGGQALTDTQYF. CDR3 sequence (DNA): TGTGCCAGCAGCGGGGGACAGGCCCTCACAGATACGCAGTATTTT.

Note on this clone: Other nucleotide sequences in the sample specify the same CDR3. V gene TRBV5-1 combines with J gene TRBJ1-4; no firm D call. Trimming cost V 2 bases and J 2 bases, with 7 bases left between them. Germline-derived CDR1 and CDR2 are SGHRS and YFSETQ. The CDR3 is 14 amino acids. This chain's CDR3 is CASSFSATNEKLFF. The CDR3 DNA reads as TGCGCCAGCAGCTTCAGTGCCACTAATGAAAAACTGTTTTTT.

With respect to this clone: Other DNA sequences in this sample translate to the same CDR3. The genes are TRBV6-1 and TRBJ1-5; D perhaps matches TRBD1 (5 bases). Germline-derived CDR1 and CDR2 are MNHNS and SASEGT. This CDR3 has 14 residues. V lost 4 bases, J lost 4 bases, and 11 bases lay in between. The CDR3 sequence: CASSGRDGNQPQHF. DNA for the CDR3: TGTGCCAGCAGTGGGCGGGACGGGAATCAGCCCCAGCATTTT.

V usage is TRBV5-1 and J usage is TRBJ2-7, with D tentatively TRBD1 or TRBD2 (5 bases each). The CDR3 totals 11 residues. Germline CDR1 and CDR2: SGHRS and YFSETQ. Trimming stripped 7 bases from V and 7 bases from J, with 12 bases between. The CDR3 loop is CASRDLGEQYF. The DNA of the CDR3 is TGCGCCAGCCGGGACCTGGGGGAGCAGTACTTC.

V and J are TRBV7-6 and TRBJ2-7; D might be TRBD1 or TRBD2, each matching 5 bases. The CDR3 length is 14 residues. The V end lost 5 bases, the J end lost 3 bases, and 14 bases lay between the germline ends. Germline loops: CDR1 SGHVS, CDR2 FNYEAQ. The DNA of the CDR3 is TGTGCCAGCAGCCGATCGGGACGGAACTACGAGCAGTACTTC. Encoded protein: CASSRSGRNYEQYF.

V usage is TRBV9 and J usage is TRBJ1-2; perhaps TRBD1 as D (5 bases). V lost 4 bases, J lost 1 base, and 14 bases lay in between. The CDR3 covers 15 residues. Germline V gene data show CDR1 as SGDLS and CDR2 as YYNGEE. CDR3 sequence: CASSLRDGINYGYTF. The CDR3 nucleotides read TGTGCCAGCAGCCTCCGGGACGGAATTAACTATGGCTACACCTTC.

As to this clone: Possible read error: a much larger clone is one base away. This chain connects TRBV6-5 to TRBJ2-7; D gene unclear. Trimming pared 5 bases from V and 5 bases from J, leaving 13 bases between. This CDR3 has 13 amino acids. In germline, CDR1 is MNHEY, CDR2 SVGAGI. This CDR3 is CASSRIGFDEQYF. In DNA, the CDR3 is TGTGCCAGCAGTCGGATAGGGTTCGACGAGCAGTACTTC.

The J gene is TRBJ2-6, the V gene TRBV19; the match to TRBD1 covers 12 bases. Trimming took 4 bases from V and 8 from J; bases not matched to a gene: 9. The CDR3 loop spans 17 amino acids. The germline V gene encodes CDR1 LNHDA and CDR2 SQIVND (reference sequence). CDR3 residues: CASSNPGQGAYSNVLTF. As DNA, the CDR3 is TGTGCCAGTAGTAACCCGGGACAGGGGGCGTATTCCAACGTCCTGACTTTC.

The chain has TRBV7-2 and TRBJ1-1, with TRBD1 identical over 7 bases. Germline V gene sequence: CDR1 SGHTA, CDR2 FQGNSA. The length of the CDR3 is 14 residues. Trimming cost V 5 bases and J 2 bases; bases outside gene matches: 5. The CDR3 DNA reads TGTGCCAGCAGCGGGGACAGTACTAACACTGAAGCTTTCTTT. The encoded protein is CASSGDSTNTEAFF. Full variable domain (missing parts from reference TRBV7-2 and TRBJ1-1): GAGVSQSPSNKVTEKGKDVELRCDPISGHTALYWYRQSLGQGLEFLIYFQGNSAPDKSGLPSDRFSAERTGGSVSTLTIQRTQQEDSAVYLCASSGDSTNTEAFFGQGTRLTVV.

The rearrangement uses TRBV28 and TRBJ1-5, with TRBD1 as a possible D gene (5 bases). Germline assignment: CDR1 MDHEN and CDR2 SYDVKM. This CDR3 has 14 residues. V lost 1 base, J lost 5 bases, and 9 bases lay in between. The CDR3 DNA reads TGTGCCAGCAGTTTATCGACAGCCTATCAGCCCCAGCATTTT. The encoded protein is CASSLSTAYQPQHF.

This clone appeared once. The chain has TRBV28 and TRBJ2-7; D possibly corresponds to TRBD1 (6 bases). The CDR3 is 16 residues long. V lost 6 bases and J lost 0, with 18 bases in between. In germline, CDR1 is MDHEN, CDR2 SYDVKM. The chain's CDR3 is CASSFFRGISSYEQYF. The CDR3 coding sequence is TGTGCCAGCAGCTTCTTCAGGGGTATCAGCTCCTACGAGCAGTACTTC.

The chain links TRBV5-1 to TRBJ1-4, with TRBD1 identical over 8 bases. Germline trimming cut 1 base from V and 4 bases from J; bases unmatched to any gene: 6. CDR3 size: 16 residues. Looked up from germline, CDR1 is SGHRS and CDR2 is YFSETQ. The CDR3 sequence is CASSLQGAIVNEKLFF. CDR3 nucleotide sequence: TGCGCCAGCAGCTTGCAGGGGGCGATAGTTAATGAAAAACTGTTTTTT.

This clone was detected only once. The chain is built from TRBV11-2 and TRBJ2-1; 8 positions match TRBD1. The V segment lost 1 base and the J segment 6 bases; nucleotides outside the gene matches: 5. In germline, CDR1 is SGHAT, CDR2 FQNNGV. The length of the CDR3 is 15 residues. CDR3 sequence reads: CASSLGQGNGNEQFF. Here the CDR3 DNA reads TGTGCCAGCAGCTTAGGACAGGGGAACGGCAATGAGCAGTTCTTC.

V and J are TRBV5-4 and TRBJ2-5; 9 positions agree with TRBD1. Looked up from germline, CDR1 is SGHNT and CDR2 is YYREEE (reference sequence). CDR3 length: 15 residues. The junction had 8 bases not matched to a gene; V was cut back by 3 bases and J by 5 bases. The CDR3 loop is CASSSSGQGRETQYF. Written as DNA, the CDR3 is TGTGCCAGCAGCTCTTCAGGACAGGGGAGGGAGACCCAGTACTTC.

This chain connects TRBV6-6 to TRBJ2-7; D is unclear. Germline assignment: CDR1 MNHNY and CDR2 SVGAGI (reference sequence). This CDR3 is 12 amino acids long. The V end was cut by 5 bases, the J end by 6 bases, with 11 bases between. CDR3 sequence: CASSPRHGEQYF. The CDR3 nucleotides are TGTGCCAGCAGTCCTCGACATGGCGAGCAGTACTTC.